This T cell receptor beta chain was recorded in a study of T cells in Graves' hyperthyroidism and ophthalmopathy. Looked up from germline, CDR1 is MNHEY and CDR2 is SMNVEV (reference sequence). The V and J ends lost 6 bases and 0 bases respectively, with 12 bases between them. This CDR3 has 14 residues. This clonotype appeared many times. The investigators amplified TCR beta CDR3 regions from RNA transcripts. A first-round RT-PCR of the TCR CDR3 used the HTBI primer set. TCRdb independently ran MiXCR on the multiplex PCR reads; one entry per CDR3 protein. The table includes hundreds of thousands of distinct CDR3 sequences, roughly 14% detected once.

The material sequenced was blood. The chain couples TRBV27 to TRBJ2-7; D is undetermined. The sequence was obtained from a woman aged 18-30 years with Graves' hyperthyroidism. The CDR3 bases are TGTGCCAGCAGCTCAGCGCGGTCCTCCTACGAGCAGTACTTC. This translates into CASSSARSSYEQYF.